This section outlines one T cell receptor (beta chain) sequence together with its context. Trimming removed 8 bases at V and 2 bases at J, with 19 bases between. The germline gives CDR1 SEHNR, CDR2 FQNEAQ (reference sequence). This CDR3 is built from 16 residues. This record comes from a study of cytomegalovirus exposure and HLA in healthy donors. 60 Vbeta and 13 Jbeta primers were used in PCR. Produced via immunoSEQ multiplex PCR; TCRdb's table is partial and in-frame only. The sample includes approximately 150,000 clones, 80% of them seen just once. This chain joins TRBV7-9 and TRBJ1-3; D unclear. Sequencing was performed on PBMCs. The receptor was derived from a man younger than 40 in good health and CMV-seronegative. This chain's CDR3 is CASLPRSGLAGNTIYF. The CDR3 DNA sequence: TGTGCCAGCCTCCCCAGGTCGGGGTTGGCTGGAAACACCATATATTTT.